These T cell receptor beta chains were read from a single sample in a study of regulatory T cells in long-lasting Graves disease. TCRdb independently ran MiXCR on the multiplex PCR reads; one entry per CDR3 protein. The table shows roughly 510,000 distinct CDR3 sequences, with 16% occurring only once. Another study also made use of these data, one on T cells in Graves' hyperthyroidism and ophthalmopathy.

Sequencing used peripheral blood mononuclear cells (PBMCs), obtained at new diagnosis, from a patient treated with antithyroid drugs. These receptors came from a man aged 18 to 29 with Graves disease. Both conserved end residues are part of each CDR3. D genes are given only for firm matches. Clone size appears in some rows only: once, few, many, or a class for an expanded clone.

v_call	clone_size	j_call	d_call	cdr3_nt	cdr3_aa
TRBV7-9	.	TRBJ2-1	.	TGTGCCAGCGAGGGGTTCTACAATGAGCAGTTCTTC	CASEGFYNEQFF
TRBV6-5	few	TRBJ2-2	TRBD2	TGTGCCAGCAGTTACCCGATTAGCGGGAGTCACGGGGAGCTGTTTTTT	CASSYPISGSHGELFF
TRBV5-6	.	TRBJ2-1	TRBD2	TGTGCCAGCAGCTTGGAAGCTAGCGGAAATCGCTACAATGAGCAGTTCTTC	CASSLEASGNRYNEQFF
TRBV15	many	TRBJ2-2	TRBD2	TGTGCCACCGCCGATGGACTAGCCAACACCGGGGAGCTGTTTTTT	CATADGLANTGELFF
TRBV7-2	.	TRBJ2-5	.	TGTGCCAGCAGCCCGGAGTACCCAGAGACCCAGTACTTC	CASSPEYPETQYF
TRBV2	many	TRBJ1-1	.	TGTGCCAGCAGTGAACAGACCATGAACACTGAAGCTTTCTTT	CASSEQTMNTEAFF
TRBV11-2	many	TRBJ2-7	.	TGTGCCAGCAGCCCACCTTCGGTGGAGGTCTACGAGCAGTACTTC	CASSPPSVEVYEQYF
TRBV10-3	few	TRBJ2-7	.	TGTGCCATCAGTGAGTCGGAAGCCACAGGGCAATACGAGCAGTACTTC	CAISESEATGQYEQYF
TRBV6-2/TRBV6-3	few	TRBJ2-1	TRBD2	TGTGCCAGCATTAGGCGGCTAGCGGGACACAATGAGCAGTTCTTC	CASIRRLAGHNEQFF
TRBV20-1	many	TRBJ2-7	TRBD2	TGCAGTGCTAGAGATCTAGCGGGAGAGGGGGCCTACGAGCAGTACTTC	CSARDLAGEGAYEQYF
TRBV18	few	TRBJ2-5	TRBD2	TGTGCCAGCTCACTAAGCGGGAGCGTGGGAGAGACCCAGTACTTC	CASSLSGSVGETQYF
TRBV3-1	many	TRBJ2-7	.	TGTGCCAGCAGCCAAGATCGAAGCGGAAGACGCTACGAGCAGTACTTC	CASSQDRSGRRYEQYF
TRBV3-1	few	TRBJ2-1	TRBD2	TGTGCCAGCAGCCAAGAGGGTAAACTAGCGGATTTTTTACTCAACAATGAGCAGTTCTTC	CASSQEGKLADFLLNNEQFF
TRBV2	many	TRBJ2-1	.	TGTGCCAGCCAGGGAACTGGTTGGGGGGATGGGGCCAACGAGCAGTTCTTC	CASQGTGWGDGANEQFF
TRBV5-1	many	TRBJ2-3	.	TGCGCCAGCAGCCGAGAGAAATCGGGAGCTGGTACAGATACGCAGTATTTT	CASSREKSGAGTDTQYF
TRBV6-9	.	TRBJ2-7	TRBD2	TGTGCCAGCAGTTACGGGGGGATGTACGAGCAGTACTTC	CASSYGGMYEQYF
TRBV2	many	TRBJ1-1	.	TGTGCCAGCATACTGGCCGGGGGCACTGAAGCTTTCTTT	CASILAGGTEAFF